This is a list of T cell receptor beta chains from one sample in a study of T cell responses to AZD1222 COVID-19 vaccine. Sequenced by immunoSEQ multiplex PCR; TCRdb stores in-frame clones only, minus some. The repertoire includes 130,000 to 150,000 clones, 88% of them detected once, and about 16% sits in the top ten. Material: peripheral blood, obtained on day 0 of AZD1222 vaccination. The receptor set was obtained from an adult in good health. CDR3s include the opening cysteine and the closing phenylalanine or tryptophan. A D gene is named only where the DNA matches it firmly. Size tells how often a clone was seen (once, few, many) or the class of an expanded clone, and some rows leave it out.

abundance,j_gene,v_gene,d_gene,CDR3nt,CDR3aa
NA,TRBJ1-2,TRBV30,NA,TGTGCCTGGAGTGGGGGGGTCTATGGCTACACCTTC,CAWSGGVYGYTF
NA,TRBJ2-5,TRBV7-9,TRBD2,TGTGCCAGCAGCTTAGATTTGCGGGGGGCTCTCCAAGAGACCCAGTACTTC,CASSLDLRGALQETQYF
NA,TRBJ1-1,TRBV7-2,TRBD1,TGTGCCAGCAGCGCCAAGGGACAGTCGGTAGGGACTGAAGCTTTCTTT,CASSAKGQSVGTEAFF
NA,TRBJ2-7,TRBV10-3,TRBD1,TGTGCCATCGGCCCCGGGACAGGGAGCTCCTACGAGCAGTACTTC,CAIGPGTGSSYEQYF
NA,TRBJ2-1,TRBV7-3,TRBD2,TGTGCCAGCAGGTCCACTAGCGGGGGTGAGCAGTTCTTC,CASRSTSGGEQFF
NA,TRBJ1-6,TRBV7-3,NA,TGTGCCAGCAGCTTAACAGGGACTTCTCCTCCCCTCCACTTT,CASSLTGTSPPLHF
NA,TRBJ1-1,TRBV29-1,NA,TGCAGCGTTGATAAGGGACATAGAACTGAAGCTTTCTTT,CSVDKGHRTEAFF
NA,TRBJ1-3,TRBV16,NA,TGTGCCAGCAGCCCACGGGGAGGCCAGACTGGAAACACCATATATTTT,CASSPRGGQTGNTIYF
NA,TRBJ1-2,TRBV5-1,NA,TGCGCCAGCGCCGCCGTTAATAACTATGGCTACACCTTC,CASAAVNNYGYTF
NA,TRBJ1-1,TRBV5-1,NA,TGCGCCAGCAGCCCGGGAGGGGTTAACACTGAAGCTTTCTTT,CASSPGGVNTEAFF
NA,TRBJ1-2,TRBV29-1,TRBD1,TGCAGCGTTGTCGTAGGACAGGGAAACTATGGCTACACCTTC,CSVVVGQGNYGYTF
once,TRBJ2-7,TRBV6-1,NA,TGTGCCAGCAGTGATAGAGGGAGAAGGACCTACGAGCAGTACTTC,CASSDRGRRTYEQYF
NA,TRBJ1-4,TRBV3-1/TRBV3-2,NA,TGTGCCAGCAGCCCTGGACCAACTAATGAAAAACTGTTTTTT,CASSPGPTNEKLFF
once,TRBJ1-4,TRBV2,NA,TGTGCCAGCAGTGAAGCAGGGCTTTACGATCCAAAACTGTTTTTT,CASSEAGLYDPKLFF
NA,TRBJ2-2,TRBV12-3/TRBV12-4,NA,TGTGCCAGCATCCTGGTTGGGACCGGGGAGCTGTTTTTT,CASILVGTGELFF
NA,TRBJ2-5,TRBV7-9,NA,TGTGCCAGCAGCTCAGCCTCCCGTCACCAAGAGACCCAGTACTTC,CASSSASRHQETQYF
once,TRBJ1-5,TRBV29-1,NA,TGCAGCGTGGCCAACGAGAGGGGGAATCAGCCCCAGCATTTT,CSVANERGNQPQHF
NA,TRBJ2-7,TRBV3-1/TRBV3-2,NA,TGTGCCAGCAGCCTCTTAGCGGAACCCTACGAGCAGTACTTC,CASSLLAEPYEQYF
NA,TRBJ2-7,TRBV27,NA,TGTGCCAGCAGTTTTGATTCAGGACGGACTTACGAGCAGTACTTC,CASSFDSGRTYEQYF
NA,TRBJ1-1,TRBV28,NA,TGTGCCAGCAGTCCCTTTGGGCCCGGGGGGGCTTTCTTT,CASSPFGPGGAFF
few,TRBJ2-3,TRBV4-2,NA,TGTGCCAGCAGCCAAGGATCTGAAGCAGATACGCAGTATTTT,CASSQGSEADTQYF
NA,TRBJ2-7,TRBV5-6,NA,TGTGCCAGCAGCTTGGCCGACAGATTACTCTACGAGCAGTACTTC,CASSLADRLLYEQYF
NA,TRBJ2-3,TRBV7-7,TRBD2,TGTGCTAGCAGCTTCAGCGGGGGGCCCACAGATACGCAGTATTTT,CASSFSGGPTDTQYF
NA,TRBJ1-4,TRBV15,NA,TGTGCCACCAGCAGTAGAGGGGGGTTCGAAAAACTGTTTTTT,CATSSRGGFEKLFF
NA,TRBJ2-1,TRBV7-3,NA,TGTGCCAGCAGCCCCCGGTTGGGGACTGAGCAGTTCTTC,CASSPRLGTEQFF
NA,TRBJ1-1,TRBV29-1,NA,TGCAGCGGTACCAGGGGTAGGACTGAAGCTTTCTTT,CSGTRGRTEAFF
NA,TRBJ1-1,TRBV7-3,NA,TGTGCCAGCAGCTTAGCCCTGAACACTGAAGCTTTCTTT,CASSLALNTEAFF
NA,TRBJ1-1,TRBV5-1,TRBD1,TGCGCCAGCAGCGAAGGGACAGTTGAAGCTTTCTTT,CASSEGTVEAFF
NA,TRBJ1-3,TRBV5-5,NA,TGTGCCAGCAGCTTGACGACCCAGTCACAGTTCTCTGGAAACACCATATATTTT,CASSLTTQSQFSGNTIYF
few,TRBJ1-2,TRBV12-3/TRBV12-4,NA,TGTGCCAGCAGTCCCCCAGGGAATTGGGGCTACACCTTC,CASSPPGNWGYTF
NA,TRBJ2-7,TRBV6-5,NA,TGTGCCAGCAGTTACTCTGGGGAGCGCTGGGCCGAGCAGTACTTC,CASSYSGERWAEQYF
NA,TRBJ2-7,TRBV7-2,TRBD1,TGTGCCAGCAGCTTATTTTACGGGACAGGGGGCCACGAGCAGTACTTC,CASSLFYGTGGHEQYF
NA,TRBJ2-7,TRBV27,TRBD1,TGTGCCAGCAGTTTATCTACAGGGGCCTCCTACGAGCAGTACTTC,CASSLSTGASYEQYF
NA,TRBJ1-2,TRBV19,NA,TGTGCCAGTAGTATCTCTGCAGGGCCTAACTATGGCTACACCTTC,CASSISAGPNYGYTF
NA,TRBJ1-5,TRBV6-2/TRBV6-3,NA,TGTGCCAGCAGCCAACCCCCCGCCAATCAGCCCCAGCATTTT,CASSQPPANQPQHF
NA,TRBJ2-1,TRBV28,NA,TGTGCCAGCAGTTTATCAGGGGCGCGGTACAATGAGCAGTTCTTC,CASSLSGARYNEQFF
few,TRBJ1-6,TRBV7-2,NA,TGTGCCAGCAAAACACAGGGCCCCGAGAATTCACCCCTCCACTTT,CASKTQGPENSPLHF
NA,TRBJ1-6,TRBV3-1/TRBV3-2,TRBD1,TGTGCCAGCAGGCCCCGCTTACCGAGGACAGGGGCAACTTCACCCCTCCACTTT,CASRPRLPRTGATSPLHF
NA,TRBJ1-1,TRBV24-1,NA,TGTGCCACCCGGGCGCGGCAGAACACTGAAGCTTTCTTT,CATRARQNTEAFF
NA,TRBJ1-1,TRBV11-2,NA,TGTGCCAGCAGCTTAGACGGGGCGAACACTGAAGCTTTCTTT,CASSLDGANTEAFF
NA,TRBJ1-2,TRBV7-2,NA,TGTGCCAGCAGCTTCTCCGACAGGAATGGCTACACCTTC,CASSFSDRNGYTF
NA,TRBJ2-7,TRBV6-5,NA,TGTGCCAGCAGTTACAGCCCGGGGGCCTACGAGCAGTACTTC,CASSYSPGAYEQYF
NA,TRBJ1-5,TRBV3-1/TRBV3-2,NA,TGTGCCAGCAGCCAAGACGGGGGTAGTAGCAATCAGCCCCAGCATTTT,CASSQDGGSSNQPQHF